The 15 T cell receptor beta chains in this list originate from one sample, sequenced in a study of blood T cells in healthy people across ages. It was with a sample-barcoded 5' primer and a J-beta primer mix that a second PCR of about 7 to 12 cycles was run. TCRdb called the 5' RACE reads again in MiXCR, with one record for every CDR3 protein. The repertoire includes under 750,000 distinct CDR3 sequences, roughly 48% of them detected once, and around 24% sits in the top ten. Sequencing was done on a sample of blood. Source of these receptors: an elderly man in good health.

CDR3 sequence (DNA): TGCAGCGTTGATCTCACAGGGGCCTATGGCTACACCTTC. Its translation: CSVDLTGAYGYTF. The rearrangement links TRBV29-1 to TRBJ1-2, with TRBD1 identical over 7 bases. The CDR3 runs 13 residues. V dropped 3 bases and J dropped 4; count of bases not matched to a gene: 5. The germline gives CDR1 SQVTM, CDR2 ANQGSEA.

The chain joins TRBV3-1 to TRBJ1-4, with 8 nucleotides matching TRBD1. The CDR3 is 16 amino acids. J gave up 4 bases and V 4 bases, and 8 bases lay outside the gene matches. Germline loops: CDR1 LGHDT, CDR2 YNNKEL (reference sequence). The CDR3: CASSPSDRASNEKLFF. DNA for the CDR3: TGTGCCAGCAGCCCCTCGGACAGGGCGAGTAATGAAAAACTGTTTTTT.

The chain uses TRBV15 and TRBJ1-5; TRBD1 is a possible D gene (6 bases). The germline V gene encodes CDR1 LNHNV and CDR2 YYDKDF (reference sequence). V was shortened by 4 bases and J by 6 bases, with 10 bases between the two germline ends. The CDR3 extends over 13 amino acids. In DNA form, the CDR3 reads TGTGCCACCAGCACCAACAGGGCTCAGCCCCAGCATTTT. Protein product: CATSTNRAQPQHF.

This sequence joins TRBV12-3 or TRBV12-4 and TRBJ2-7; TRBD1 matches at 9 bases. The V gene end was trimmed by 5 bases and the J gene end by 3 bases; junction bases not matched to a gene: 11. The CDR3 runs to 16 residues. CDR3 protein: CASSPAPGQGLYEQYF. DNA for the CDR3: TGTGCCAGCAGTCCGGCCCCGGGACAGGGACTCTACGAGCAGTACTTC.

The chain combines TRBV4-1 with TRBJ2-7; D gene unclear. Trimming stripped 5 bases from V and 0 bases from J, with 8 bases between. Per the germline V gene, CDR1 is MGHRA and CDR2 is YSYEKL. There are 13 residues in the CDR3. The DNA for the CDR3 is TGCGCCAGCAGCGCCTGGAGCTCCTACGAGCAGTACTTC. It yields the protein CASSAWSSYEQYF.

Regarding this clonotype: This may come from a read error, since a much larger clone is one base off. The chain is built from TRBV7-2 and TRBJ2-1, with 10 nucleotides matching TRBD1. Germline V gene sequence: CDR1 SGHTA, CDR2 FQGNSA. The CDR3 has 16 amino acids. This chain's CDR3 is CASSLGGTGAYDEQFF. In nucleotides, the CDR3 is TGTGCCAGCAGCTTAGGGGGGACAGGGGCCTACGATGAGCAGTTCTTC.

The chain links TRBV7-2 to TRBJ2-1; 7 bases line up with TRBD2. J was trimmed by 3 bases and V by 5 bases; bases with no gene match: 7. The V gene's germline CDR1 is SGHTA and CDR2 FQGNSA. The CDR3 consists of 15 residues. Here the CDR3 reads CASSPGLLHYNEQFF. The CDR3 region has the DNA TGTGCCAGCAGCCCGGGACTACTCCACTACAATGAGCAGTTCTTC.

V usage is TRBV20-1 and J usage is TRBJ2-5; TRBD1 aligns across 7 bases. The V gene end was trimmed by 3 bases and the J gene end by 7 bases; junction bases not matched to a gene: 5. CDR3 length: 12 residues. CDR1 and CDR2 (germline): DFQATT, SNEGSKA (reference sequence). The CDR3 nucleotides read TGCAGTGCTAGGCGACAGGGTCGGACCCAGTACTTC. This sequence encodes CSARRQGRTQYF.

This clonotype was counted only a few times. The chain joins TRBV20-1 to TRBJ2-6; D perhaps matches TRBD1 (6 bases). The CDR3 extends over 13 amino acids. V dropped 7 bases and J dropped 4 bases, with 11 bases sitting between them. Germline CDR1 DFQATT, CDR2 SNEGSKA (reference sequence). The CDR3 region is CSVYRAGANVLTF. The DNA of the CDR3 is TGCAGTGTCTACAGGGCAGGGGCCAACGTCCTGACTTTC.

The J gene is TRBJ2-1, the V gene TRBV6-2 or TRBV6-3, with D possibly matching TRBD2 (6 bases). The V gene's germline CDR1 is MNHEY and CDR2 SVGEGT. Deletions cut 2 bases from V and 7 bases from J, with 15 bases between. The CDR3 consists of 15 residues. The CDR3 protein is CASSYGNSGINEQFF. For the CDR3, the DNA is TGTGCCAGCAGTTACGGGAATAGCGGCATAAATGAGCAGTTCTTC.

There are many counts of this clonotype. This chain uses TRBV7-2 with TRBJ2-7; the D is unclear. The CDR3 has 11 residues. Germline assignment: CDR1 SGHTA and CDR2 FQGNSA. V was clipped by 5 bases and J by 4 bases, with 6 bases between them. Written as DNA, the CDR3 is TGTGCCAGCAGCCTCTTTTACGAGCAGTACTTC. Amino acid sequence: CASSLFYEQYF.

The rearrangement links TRBV10-3 to TRBJ2-3; 10 positions match TRBD2. The CDR3 covers 15 residues. V lost 3 bases and J lost 1; bases outside the gene matches: 1. Germline lookup yields CDR1 ENHRY and CDR2 SYGVKD. CDR3 in DNA: TGTGCCATCAGTGACCTAGCGGGAGGCACAGATACGCAGTATTTT. It specifies CAISDLAGGTDTQYF.

The table lists this clonotype with a few counts. The J gene is TRBJ2-5, the V gene TRBV9; no definite D call. V was clipped by 3 bases and J by 0 bases, with 6 bases between them. This CDR3 has 13 residues. CDR1 is SGDLS, CDR2 YYNGEE, per germline. The CDR3 is CASSGTYQETQYF. The CDR3 DNA is TGTGCCAGCAGCGGCACGTACCAAGAGACCCAGTACTTC. Full variable domain (remainder filled in from reference TRBV9 and TRBJ2-5): DSGVTQTPKHLITATGQRVTLRCSPRSGDLSVYWYQQSLDQGLQFLIQYYNGEERAKGNILERFSAQQFPDLHSELNLSSLELGDSALYFCASSGTYQETQYFGPGTRLLVL.

Here the CDR3 DNA reads TGTGCCTGGGGACACCTAGGGGGCAATGAGCAGTTCTTC. Its translation is CAWGHLGGNEQFF. The gene calls are TRBV30 and TRBJ2-1; D perhaps matches TRBD1 (6 bases). CDR3 size: 13 residues. Germline CDR1 and CDR2: GTSNPN and SVGIG (reference sequence). Deletions cut 5 bases from V and 6 bases from J, with 14 bases between. Variable domain in full (rest from reference TRBV30 and TRBJ2-1): SQTIHQWPATLVQPVGSPLSLECTVEGTSNPNLYWYRQAAGRGLQLLFYSVGIGQISSEVPQNLSASRPQDRQFILSSKKLLLSDSGFYLCAWGHLGGNEQFFGPGTRLTVL.

This chain links TRBV20-1 with TRBJ2-5; 7 positions agree with TRBD2. The trim removed 6 bases at V and 5 bases at J, leaving 9 bases unmatched. Germline loops: CDR1 DFQATT, CDR2 SNEGSKA (reference sequence). The CDR3 runs to 13 residues. The CDR3 spells CSAQGGSRETQYF. The CDR3 DNA follows: TGCAGTGCCCAGGGAGGGAGTCGGGAGACCCAGTACTTC.